This TCR beta chain derives from a study of T cells in Graves' hyperthyroidism and ophthalmopathy. Study-wide points: With a median lead of around 6.7 months before onset, the model predicted ophthalmopathy.

The CDR3 runs 15 residues. The germline gives CDR1 SGHVS, CDR2 FQNEAQ. V dropped 3 bases and J dropped 0 bases, with 9 bases sitting between them. This clonotype was seen ten or more times. What it binds is unknown. TCR beta CDR3 region amplification was performed from RNA transcripts. With the HTBI primer set, the TCR CDR3 went through a first round of RT-PCR. TCRdb re-derived calls from the multiplex PCR reads in MiXCR, one entry per CDR3 protein. The sample shows approximately 330,000 distinct CDR3 sequences, around 20% of them seen only once. No ophthalmopathy progression within 18 months constituted stable Graves' hyperthyroidism. PBMCs were obtained from 7.5 to 10 ml fresh peripheral blood.

This sequence joins TRBV7-8 and TRBJ2-1, with D tentatively TRBD1 (6 bases). This TCR was recovered from a woman aged 50 to 60 with Graves' hyperthyroidism. The sample was blood. The CDR3 bases are TGTGCCAGCAGCTTCGGACAGAGCTCCTACAATGAGCAGTTCTTC. Protein: CASSFGQSSYNEQFF. Supplemented by reference TRBV7-8 and TRBJ2-1, the full variable domain reads GAGVSQSPRYKVAKRGQDVALRCDPISGHVSLFWYQQALGQGPEFLTYFQNEAQLDKSGLPSDRFFAERPEGSVSTLKIQRTQQEDSAVYLCASSFGQSSYNEQFFGPGTRLTVL.